Following are 24 T cell receptor beta chains from one sample sequenced in a study of STAT5B mutations in CD4+ large granular lymphocyte leukemia. Using immunoSEQ multiplex PCR, the repertoire was profiled, and TCRdb retains in-frame clones only, with some absent. This sample has approximately 34,000 clones, with about two thirds found just once. The sequencing sample was made of CD4+ T cells from blood buffy coats. The receptors originated from a human donor in good health.

The chain couples TRBV7-3 to TRBJ2-2; D remains ambiguous. Trimming took off 3 bases at V and 1 base at J, with 6 bases between the two ends. Germline V lookup: CDR1 SGHTA, CDR2 FQGTGA. The CDR3 is made up of 14 amino acids. The DNA of the CDR3 is TGTGCCAGCAGCTTTACAGTGAACACCGGGGAGCTGTTTTTT. This gives the protein CASSFTVNTGELFF.

The chain employs TRBV30 and TRBJ2-2; 9 positions match TRBD1. This CDR3 has 17 amino acids. Germline values: CDR1 GTSNPN, CDR2 SVGIG (reference sequence). J lost 1 base, V lost 8 bases, and 14 bases had no gene match. CDR3 protein: CAGTTGGSPLNTGELFF. CDR3 sequence (DNA): TGTGCCGGAACCACAGGGGGCTCCCCTTTGAACACCGGGGAGCTGTTTTTT.

This clone appeared once. The CDR3: CASSPRGDDSGNTIYF. Written as DNA, the CDR3 is TGTGCCAGCTCACCAAGAGGGGATGACTCTGGAAACACCATATATTTT. The chain is built from TRBV18 and TRBJ1-3; possible D gene TRBD1, 5 bases. From germline, CDR1 is KGHSH and CDR2 LQKENI. Trimming cost V 2 bases and J 0 bases, with 11 bases left between them. This CDR3 has 16 residues.

This sequence joins TRBV11-2 and TRBJ1-3; D gene uncertain. From germline, CDR1 is SGHAT and CDR2 FQNNGV. Deletions cut 5 bases from V and 0 bases from J, with 11 bases between. This CDR3 has 15 residues. CDR3: CASSRGGSSGNTIYF. In DNA form, the CDR3 reads TGTGCCAGCAGCCGCGGCGGGAGCTCTGGAAACACCATATATTTT.

This clone was observed a handful of times. The chain links TRBV5-1 to TRBJ1-6, with 8 bases matching TRBD1. V gave up 4 bases and J gave up 10 bases; unmatched junction bases: 10. This CDR3 is 15 amino acids long. Germline lookup yields CDR1 SGHRS and CDR2 YFSETQ. The CDR3 is CASSLSGQGRSPLHF. The DNA of the CDR3 is TGCGCCAGCAGCCTCTCCGGACAGGGAAGGTCACCCCTCCACTTT.

V gene TRBV7-2 combines with J gene TRBJ2-2; no definite D call. This CDR3 is 14 amino acids long. Germline V gives CDR1 SGHTA, CDR2 FQGNSA. Trimming pared 5 bases from V and 0 bases from J, leaving 7 bases between. This chain's CDR3 is CASSHSPNTGELFF. The CDR3 DNA reads TGTGCCAGCAGCCACTCCCCGAACACCGGGGAGCTGTTTTTT.

The chain recombines TRBV7-9 with TRBJ1-6; D remains ambiguous. Germline V gene lookup returns CDR1 SEHNR and CDR2 FQNEAQ (reference sequence). V shed 5 bases and J shed 0 bases, with 14 bases lying between them. This CDR3 has 17 amino acids. DNA of the CDR3: TGTGCCAGCAGCCATCCGGCCGCTGTCTCCTATAATTCACCCCTCCACTTT. Residues: CASSHPAAVSYNSPLHF.

The chain couples TRBV7-9 to TRBJ2-2; D remains unclear. This CDR3 has 14 amino acids. Trimming took 9 bases from V and 5 from J, leaving 16 bases between them. The germline V gene encodes CDR1 SEHNR and CDR2 FQNEAQ (reference sequence). CDR3 region: CASTAWVGTGELFF. The CDR3 DNA reads as TGTGCCAGTACGGCCTGGGTTGGGACCGGGGAGCTGTTTTTT.

This chain connects TRBV5-6 to TRBJ1-4, with 9 bases that match TRBD1. Trimming took 3 bases from V and 5 from J; bases not matched to a gene: 8. This CDR3 is built from 16 residues. In germline, CDR1 is SGHDT, CDR2 YYEEEE. The CDR3 coding sequence is TGTGCCAGCAGCTCTGCCACAGGGGGCGCCAATGAAAAACTGTTTTTT. It translates to CASSSATGGANEKLFF.

This clone is a singleton in its sample. The chain is built from TRBV7-9 and TRBJ2-7; TRBD1 might be the D (6 bases). The germline V gene has CDR1 SEHNR and CDR2 FQNEAQ (reference sequence). There are 12 residues in the CDR3. Trimming shortened V by 5 bases and J by 3 bases, and 8 bases separated the two germline ends. Here the CDR3 reads CASSQQGYEQYF. CDR3 nucleotide sequence: TGTGCCAGCAGCCAACAGGGCTACGAGCAGTACTTC.

The rearrangement links TRBV5-4 to TRBJ1-3; D call uncertain. Trimming took 2 bases from V and 2 from J, leaving 5 bases between them. The germline gives CDR1 SGHNT, CDR2 YYREEE (reference sequence). The CDR3 totals 13 residues. The CDR3 coding sequence is TGTGCCAGCAGCTTTGGGCCTGGAAACACCATATATTTT. Amino acids: CASSFGPGNTIYF.

The V call is TRBV4-3, the J call TRBJ1-5; the D is unclear. The CDR3 consists of 17 residues. Per the germline V gene, CDR1 is LGHNA and CDR2 is YSLEER. Trimming left V 1 base short and J 5 bases short, with 18 bases between. The CDR3 reads CASSQAVSAHGDQPQHF. CDR3 sequence (DNA): TGCGCCAGCAGCCAAGCGGTTTCAGCCCATGGGGATCAGCCCCAGCATTTT.

The genes are TRBV7-9 and TRBJ1-6; no clear D gene. Trimming cost V 3 bases and J 6 bases, with 9 bases left between them. Germline CDR1 and CDR2: SEHNR and FQNEAQ (reference sequence). CDR3 length: 14 residues. The CDR3 nucleotides are TGTGCCAGCAGCTTTGGAGCGGGTAATTCACCCCTCCACTTT. Its protein product is CASSFGAGNSPLHF.

This clone showed up just once. This sequence joins TRBV9 and TRBJ2-1; D gene unclear. This CDR3 has 13 amino acids. Germline V gives CDR1 SGDLS, CDR2 YYNGEE. The germline V and J ends were trimmed by 1 base and 6 bases, with 8 bases remaining between them. The CDR3: CASSVRSGNEQFF. The CDR3 DNA reads TGTGCCAGCAGCGTAAGGTCGGGCAATGAGCAGTTCTTC. Using reference TRBV9 and TRBJ2-1 for the parts outside the CDR3, the full variable domain is DSGVTQTPKHLITATGQRVTLRCSPRSGDLSVYWYQQSLDQGLQFLIQYYNGEERAKGNILERFSAQQFPDLHSELNLSSLELGDSALYFCASSVRSGNEQFFGPGTRLTVL.

The chain combines TRBV4-1 with TRBJ1-4; the match to TRBD1 covers 11 bases. This CDR3 spans 15 amino acids. V lost 2 bases, J lost 8 bases, and 4 bases stayed unmatched. Germline V gene sequence: CDR1 MGHRA, CDR2 YSYEKL. CDR3 sequence (DNA): TGCGCCAGCAGCCAAACCGGGACAGGGGGAGAAAAACTGTTTTTT. It specifies CASSQTGTGGEKLFF.

J is TRBJ1-3 and V is TRBV9; 9 nucleotides line up with TRBD1. Germline loops: CDR1 SGDLS, CDR2 YYNGEE. This CDR3 contains 22 residues. V trimming: 1 base; J trimming: 1 base; junction bases outside the gene matches: 21. Here the CDR3 DNA reads TGTGCCAGCAGCGTAAACCAACTCTCCGGATTAACCGGGACAGGGTCTGGAAACACCATATATTTT. This translates into CASSVNQLSGLTGTGSGNTIYF.

The rearrangement links TRBV7-8 to TRBJ2-1, with D unclear. The germline CDR1 and CDR2 sequences are SGHVS and FQNEAQ. The V end lost 4 bases, the J end lost 3 bases, and 10 bases lay between the germline ends. The CDR3 runs to 14 residues. CDR3 amino acids: CASSSYLGYNEQFF. The CDR3 coding sequence is TGTGCCAGCAGCTCCTATCTGGGCTACAATGAGCAGTTCTTC.

This clone appeared a few times. The chain couples TRBV7-9 to TRBJ1-2; TRBD1 matches at 9 bases. This CDR3 comprises 15 residues. The junction had 6 bases not matched to a gene; V was cut back by 1 base and J by 6 bases. Germline CDR1 is SEHNR and CDR2 is FQNEAQ (reference sequence). The CDR3 protein is CASSLEGTGSHGYTF. The CDR3 region has the DNA TGTGCCAGCAGCTTAGAAGGGACAGGGAGCCATGGCTACACCTTC. The full variable domain, with the rest looked up from reference TRBV7-9 and TRBJ1-2, is DTGVSQNPRHKITKRGQNVTFRCDPISEHNRLYWYRQTLGQGPEFLTYFQNEAQLEKSRLLSDRFSAERPKGSFSTLEIQRTEQGDSAMYLCASSLEGTGSHGYTFGSGTRLTVV.

In its sample, this clone was seen a few times. V gene TRBV7-9 combines with J gene TRBJ1-1, with 7 bases matching TRBD1. CDR3 length: 14 residues. The V gene end was trimmed by 8 bases and the J gene end by 6 bases; junction bases not matched to a gene: 12. Germline assignment: CDR1 SEHNR and CDR2 FQNEAQ (reference sequence). In nucleotides, the CDR3 is TGTGCCAGCGGGTACCACGACAGGGCCCCTGAAGCTTTCTTT. Protein product: CASGYHDRAPEAFF.

The chain is built from TRBV5-1 and TRBJ2-6, with 10 bases that match TRBD1. V dropped 3 bases and J dropped 3; count of bases not matched to a gene: 18. Germline assignment: CDR1 SGHRS and CDR2 YFSETQ. This CDR3 has 21 amino acids. CDR3 protein: CASSSIGTGVEADGGANVLTF. For the CDR3, the DNA is TGCGCCAGCAGCTCTATTGGGACAGGGGTTGAGGCTGATGGTGGGGCCAACGTCCTGACTTTC.

The sample holds one count of this clone. This rearrangement joins TRBV28 to TRBJ1-4, with D perhaps matching TRBD1 (6 bases). Germline V gene sequence: CDR1 MDHEN, CDR2 SYDVKM. V was pared by 6 bases and J by 7 bases, with 12 bases between. There are 13 residues in the CDR3. The CDR3 sequence is CASSRRGPEKLFF. In nucleotides, the CDR3 is TGTGCCAGCAGCCGCCGGGGGCCTGAAAAACTGTTTTTT.

The chain carries TRBV18 and TRBJ2-1; TRBD1 aligns across 7 bases. V lost 3 bases, J lost 4 bases, and 3 bases stayed unmatched. The CDR3 spans 14 residues. Germline CDR1 reads KGHSH; CDR2 reads LQKENI. The CDR3 region has the DNA TGTGCCAGCTCACCTCGGGACAGTTACAATGAGCAGTTCTTC. It codes for CASSPRDSYNEQFF.

V is TRBV9 and J is TRBJ2-1, with 7 bases aligning to TRBD2. Germline CDR1 is SGDLS and CDR2 is YYNGEE. This CDR3 is 15 amino acids long. Trimming took 0 bases from V and 7 from J; bases not matched to a gene: 7. In DNA, the CDR3 is TGTGCCAGCAGCGTAGATCCCAGCGGGGTAAATGAGCAGTTCTTC. Translation: CASSVDPSGVNEQFF.

This clone was counted only a few times. V gene TRBV19 combines with J gene TRBJ1-2; D is unresolved. This CDR3 comprises 13 residues. Germline V gene lookup returns CDR1 LNHDA and CDR2 SQIVND (reference sequence). The V end was cut by 7 bases, the J end by 4 bases, with 13 bases between. The CDR3 loop is CASKDPPIYGYTF. The CDR3 coding sequence is TGTGCCAGTAAAGACCCCCCGATCTATGGCTACACCTTC. The variable domain in full, with the rest retrieved from reference TRBV19 and TRBJ1-2, is DGGITQSPKYLFRKEGQNVTLSCEQNLNHDAMYWYRQDPGQGLRLIYYSQIVNDFQKGDIAEGYSVSREKKESFPLTVTSAQKNPTAFYLCASKDPPIYGYTFGSGTRLTVV.